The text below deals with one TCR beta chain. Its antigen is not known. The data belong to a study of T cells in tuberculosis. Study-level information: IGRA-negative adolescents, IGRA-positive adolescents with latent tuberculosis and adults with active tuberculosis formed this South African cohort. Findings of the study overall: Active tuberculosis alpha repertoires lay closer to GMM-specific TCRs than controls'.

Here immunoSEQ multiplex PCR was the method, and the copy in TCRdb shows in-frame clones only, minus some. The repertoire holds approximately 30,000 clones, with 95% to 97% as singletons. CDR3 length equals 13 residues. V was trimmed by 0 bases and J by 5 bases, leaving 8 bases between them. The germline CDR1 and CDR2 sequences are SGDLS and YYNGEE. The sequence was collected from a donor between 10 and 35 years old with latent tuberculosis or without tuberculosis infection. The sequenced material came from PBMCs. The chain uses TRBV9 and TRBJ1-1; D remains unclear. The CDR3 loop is CASSVVSGTEAFF. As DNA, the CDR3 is TGTGCCAGCAGCGTAGTGAGTGGTACTGAAGCTTTCTTT.